A selection of T cell receptor beta chains follows, all from one sample in a study of multiple sclerosis patients with progressive multifocal leukoencephalopathy. Libraries were prepared by immunoSEQ multiplex PCR; TCRdb keeps only in-frame clonotypes and omits some of them. Among about 28,000 clones listed, nearly 90% were seen once. This sample comprised PBMCs, obtained from a patient treated with natalizumab. These receptors all stem from a human donor with multiple sclerosis. Both conserved end residues are part of each CDR3. The order of the fields is V gene, CDR3 length, CDR3 protein.

v_gene: TRBV19; len: 13; CDR3aa: CASSGGLRNTIYF
v_gene: TRBV7-3; len: 13; CDR3aa: CASSWDIQETQYF
v_gene: TRBV6-7; len: 17; CDR3aa: CASSYPLAGGATNGYTF
v_gene: TRBV7-2; len: 16; CDR3aa: CASSPSPRQGAWTQYF
v_gene: TRBV28; len: 15; CDR3aa: CASRLSTGGIGKLFF
v_gene: TRBV4-3; len: 15; CDR3aa: CASSSSLLATGELFF
v_gene: TRBV5-4; len: 13; CDR3aa: CASSLENKETQYF
v_gene: TRBV7-9; len: 16; CDR3aa: CASSLPAGVSYNEQFF
v_gene: TRBV6-4; len: 15; CDR3aa: CASSDWSGYTDTQYF
v_gene: TRBV18; len: 18; CDR3aa: CASSDGTGIGLGQETQYF
v_gene: TRBV6-5; len: 15; CDR3aa: CASSYSQDRRYEQYF
v_gene: TRBV6-7; len: 14; CDR3aa: CASSYSVSTDTQYF
v_gene: TRBV5-4; len: 14; CDR3aa: CASSRTGGYTEAFF
v_gene: TRBV19; len: 13; CDR3aa: CASSIRHNQPQHF
v_gene: TRBV10-1; len: 15; CDR3aa: CASSETTGGQETQYF
v_gene: TRBV11-1; len: 16; CDR3aa: CASSLTATPGTYEQYF
v_gene: TRBV2; len: 16; CDR3aa: CASSASLRDRAQPQHF
v_gene: TRBV6-1; len: 12; CDR3aa: CASSLGNSPLHF
v_gene: TRBV18; len: 16; CDR3aa: CASSPPGGRSTDTQYF
v_gene: TRBV5-4; len: 16; CDR3aa: CASSRLLAGGTNEQFF
v_gene: TRBV7-2; len: 16; CDR3aa: CASSLVAASLGYGYTF
v_gene: TRBV5-6; len: 17; CDR3aa: CASSLNARQGLNEKLFF
v_gene: TRBV19; len: 14; CDR3aa: CAPQAGGLAGELFF
v_gene: TRBV28; len: 13; CDR3aa: CASSYRDSYEQYF
v_gene: TRBV5-1; len: 17; CDR3aa: CASSSVGSGVSTDTQYF
v_gene: TRBV28; len: 13; CDR3aa: CASFAGVTGELFF
v_gene: TRBV2; len: 13; CDR3aa: CASSAALNTEAFF
v_gene: TRBV5-1; len: 16; CDR3aa: CASSSGPQRGVPGYTF
v_gene: TRBV4-3; len: 13; CDR3aa: CASSQDKGTEAFF
v_gene: TRBV5-8; len: 16; CDR3aa: CASSLGGRGRDEKLFF
v_gene: TRBV5-1; len: 15; CDR3aa: CASSRDRGGTDTQYF
v_gene: TRBV23-1; len: 14; CDR3aa: CASSQSLGRETQYF
v_gene: TRBV5-1; len: 13; CDR3aa: CASSVTITYEQYF
v_gene: TRBV7-4; len: 15; CDR3aa: CASSPQEAYNEKLFF
v_gene: TRBV6-6; len: 16; CDR3aa: CASSYSRTGGTDTQYF
v_gene: TRBV7-9; len: 13; CDR3aa: CASSLRGNTEAFF
v_gene: TRBV6-1; len: 18; CDR3aa: CASSGTSGHRIGTDTQYF